A single T cell receptor beta chain is shown here with its context. The clone's antigen remains unknown. The input lacks base qualities; no much larger clone sits a single base away. The data are from a study of CD4+ T cells in melanoma (dated by TCRdb to between 2021 and 2023). Context from the whole study: Neoantigen-specific CD4+ T cells in human melanoma were what the study investigated. The investigation overall reported the following: Neoantigen-specific CD4+ T cells were reported to be correlated with the function of CD8+ T cells, macrophages and B cells. Diverse differentiation states were reported to be shown by neoantigen-specific CD4+ T cells in melanoma.

Patients with melanoma were used as donors. There are 17 amino acids in the CDR3, from cysteine to phenylalanine inclusive. CDR3 DNA is the only sequence kept; it has 51 bases, read in frame from the first base. The germline V gene encodes CDR1 SGHTA and CDR2 FQGTGA. V sheds 2 bases and J sheds 0 bases, leaving 13 bases between their ends. Library prep was done by the immunoSEQ multiplex PCR assay. As stored in TCRdb, this immuneACCESS dataset retains in-frame rearrangements with V and J assigned. A fraction of the clones does not appear; measured against another copy, unresolved V genes explain less than half of the discrepancy, and the remainder lacks a known reason. The table for this sample lists about 13,000 clones; more than 60% of them were counted only once. In total, the top ten clones hold 16% of the sample.

The rearranged chain carries TRBV7-3 and TRBJ2-2, and perhaps TRBD2 as D gene, on 5 matching bases. The TCR originated in a human donor with melanoma. The sample was cells from a culture (not recorded whether cultured in vitro). The sequence in DNA is TGTGCCAGCAGCTTATCCGAATTGAGGGCGAACACCGGGGAGCTGTTTTTT. The resulting protein is CASSLSELRANTGELFF. When the CDR3 is completed using the reference TRBV7-3 and TRBJ2-2 genes on either side, the full variable domain is GAGVSQTPSNKVTEKGKYVELRCDPISGHTALYWYRQSLGQGPEFLIYFQGTGAADDSGLPNDRFFAVRPEGSVSTLKIQRTERGDSAVYLCASSLSELRANTGELFFGEGSRLTVL.